This entry concerns a single T cell receptor (beta chain). What it binds is not known. An end of the junction differs from the germline gene, which may be a read error. Samples came from healthy bone marrow donors. The primer mix had 60 Vbeta and 13 Jbeta primers. The protocol was immunoSEQ multiplex PCR, while the TCRdb copy is restricted to in-frame clones and leaves out a portion. The sample records 100,000 or so clones, about 70% being singletons. This record comes from a study of cytomegalovirus exposure and HLA in healthy donors. Findings and caveats of the study: Clonal expansion, a later analysis showed, was greater in HLA-associated TCR beta chains than in equally common others.

The TCR was taken from a man between 50 and 59 years old in good health and CMV-seropositive. Material: PBMCs.

The CDR3: CASSAGTGLGKNSQYF. As DNA, the CDR3 is TGTGCCAGCAGCGCTGGGACAGGCTTAGGCAAAAACAGTCAGTACTTC. The genes are TRBV5-6 and TRBJ2-4; 8 positions agree with TRBD1. Germline V gene sequence: CDR1 SGHDT, CDR2 YYEEEE. CDR3 size: 16 residues.